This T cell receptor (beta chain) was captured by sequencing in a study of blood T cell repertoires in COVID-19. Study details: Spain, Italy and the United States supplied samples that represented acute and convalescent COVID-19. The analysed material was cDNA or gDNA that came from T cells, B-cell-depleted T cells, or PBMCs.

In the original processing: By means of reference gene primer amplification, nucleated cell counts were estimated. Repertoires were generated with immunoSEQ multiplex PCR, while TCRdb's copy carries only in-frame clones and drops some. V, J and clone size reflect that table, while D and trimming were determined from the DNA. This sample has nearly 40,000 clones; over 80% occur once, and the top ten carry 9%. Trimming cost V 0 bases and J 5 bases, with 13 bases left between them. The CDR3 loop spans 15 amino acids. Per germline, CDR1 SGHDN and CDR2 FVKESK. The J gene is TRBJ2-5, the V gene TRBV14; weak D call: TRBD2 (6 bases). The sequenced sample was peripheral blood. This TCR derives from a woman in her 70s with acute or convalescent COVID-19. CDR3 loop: CASSQEGFGGETQYF. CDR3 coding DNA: TGTGCCAGCAGCCAAGAAGGGTTCGGAGGGGAGACCCAGTACTTC. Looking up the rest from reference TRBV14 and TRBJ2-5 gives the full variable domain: EAGVTQFPSHSVIEKGQTVTLRCDPISGHDNLYWYRRVMGKEIKFLLHFVKESKQDESGMPNNRFLAERTGGTYSTLKVQPAELEDSGVYFCASSQEGFGGETQYFGPGTRLLVL.